This T cell receptor beta chain was found in a study of shared clonotypes between healthy human individuals. Across the study: Per-donor plates numbered three CD4 naive, three CD4 memory, two CD8 naive and one CD8 memory.

Method: immunoSEQ multiplex PCR; TCRdb's copy keeps in-frame clones and lacks some. The sample carries about 1.9 million clones, around 93% recorded once. Naive CD8 populations comprised CD45RO-negative cells positively selected for CCR7, excluding terminally differentiated effector memory CD45RA+ cells. The donors, healthy adults who were HIV-negative, had experienced no recent acute infections or vaccinations. V trimming: 2 bases; J trimming: 8 bases; junction bases outside the gene matches: 14. The germline V gene has CDR1 MNHNS and CDR2 SASEGT. CDR3 length: 17 amino acids. The sample was naive CD8+ T cells from PBMCs. This TCR was recovered from a man aged 18 to 35 in good health. Some clones in this sample may be carry-over from other donors' samples. V is TRBV6-1 and J is TRBJ2-1, with 8 bases that match TRBD1. CDR3 nucleotide sequence: TGTGCCAGCAGTGAATTTATGGGACAGGAGATACGGGATGAGCAGTTCTTC. As protein: CASSEFMGQEIRDEQFF.